Below, one T cell receptor (beta chain) is given with its context. The J segment lost 4 bases and the V segment lost 4 bases, leaving 3 bases of the junction unmatched. The CDR3 totals 13 residues. Recruits, aged roughly 18 to 89 years, lived in 20 to 30 US areas. Self-reported history from a screening survey and questionnaire set each donor's cohort. This sample was taken from a study of blood T cell repertoires in COVID-19. Study as a whole: COVID-19 samples, acute and convalescent, were from the United States, Italy and Spain.

TCRdb's table, derived via immunoSEQ multiplex PCR, lists solely in-frame clones and lacks some. The sample lists a few hundred thousand clones; about 92% were seen once. The genes are TRBV12-3 or TRBV12-4 and TRBJ1-2; TRBD1 agrees at 7 bases. The TCR was taken from a woman aged 25 to 39 who had recovered from COVID-19. Specimen: PBMCs or T cells enriched from blood (not recorded which). This CDR3 is CASSSTGSYGYTF. The CDR3 DNA is TGTGCCAGCAGTTCGACAGGGTCCTATGGCTACACCTTC.